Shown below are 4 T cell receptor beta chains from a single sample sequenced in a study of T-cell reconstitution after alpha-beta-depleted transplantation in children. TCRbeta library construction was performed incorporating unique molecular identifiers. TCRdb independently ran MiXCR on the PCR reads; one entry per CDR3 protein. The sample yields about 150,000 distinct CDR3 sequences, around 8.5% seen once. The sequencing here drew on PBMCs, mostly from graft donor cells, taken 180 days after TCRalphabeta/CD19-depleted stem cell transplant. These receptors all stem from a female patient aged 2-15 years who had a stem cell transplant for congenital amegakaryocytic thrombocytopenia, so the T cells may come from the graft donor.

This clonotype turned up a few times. CDR3 nucleotide sequence: TGTGCCAGCAGTTCGACTAGATTCGCAGATACGCAGTATTTT. Translated: CASSSTRFADTQYF. The rearrangement links TRBV6-2 or TRBV6-3 to TRBJ2-3, with TRBD2 as a possible D gene (6 bases). Between the trimmed V and J ends, which lost 4 bases and 4 bases, there was a span of 12 bases. The germline CDR1 and CDR2 sequences are MNHEY and SVGEGT. The CDR3 totals 14 residues.

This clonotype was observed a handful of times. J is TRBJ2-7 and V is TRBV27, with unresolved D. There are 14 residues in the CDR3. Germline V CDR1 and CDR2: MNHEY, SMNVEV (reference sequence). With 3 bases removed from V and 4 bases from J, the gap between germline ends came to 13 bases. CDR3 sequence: CASSFKNPRYEQYF. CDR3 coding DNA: TGTGCCAGCAGTTTTAAAAACCCGAGGTACGAGCAGTACTTC.

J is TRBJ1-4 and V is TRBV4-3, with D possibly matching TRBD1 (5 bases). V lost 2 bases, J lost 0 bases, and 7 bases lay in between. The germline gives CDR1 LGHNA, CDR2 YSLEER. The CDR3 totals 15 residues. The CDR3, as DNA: TGCGCCAGCAGCCAACACAGGACAACTAATGAAAAACTGTTTTTT. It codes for CASSQHRTTNEKLFF.

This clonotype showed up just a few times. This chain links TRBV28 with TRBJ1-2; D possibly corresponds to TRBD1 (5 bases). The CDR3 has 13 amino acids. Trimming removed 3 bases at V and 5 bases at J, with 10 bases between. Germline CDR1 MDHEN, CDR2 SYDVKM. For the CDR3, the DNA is TGTGCCAGCAGTTTGGGGGGAAGGTATGGCTACACCTTC. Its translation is CASSLGGRYGYTF.